Listed below are T cell receptor beta chains from one sample, sequenced in a study of blood T cell repertoires in COVID-19. Data came from immunoSEQ multiplex PCR; TCRdb stores just in-frame clones and leaves some out. The table records some 73,000 clones, 77% of them present only once. The sequenced material came from peripheral blood. All receptors come from a man in his 70s with COVID-19, enrolled during active disease. The CDR3 runs from the conserved cysteine through the conserved F or W. Each record gives: J gene, V gene, D gene, CDR3 protein. A D gene is named only where the DNA matches it firmly.

TRBJ1-5 TRBV7-2 NA CASSLEAGDQPQHF
TRBJ1-2 TRBV6-5 NA CASRAGVYGYTF
TRBJ2-7 TRBV10-2 NA CASRPGALYEQYF
TRBJ2-2 TRBV24-1 NA CATSDLTGYGPGELFF
TRBJ2-2 TRBV9 NA CASSVGPPGTGELFF
TRBJ2-1 TRBV9 TRBD1 CAERGGTGRNEQFF
TRBJ2-5 TRBV20-1 NA CSASRGSETQYF
TRBJ1-1 TRBV5-1 NA CASSLAERGTEAFF
TRBJ2-1 TRBV19 NA CASSRAAGRGNEQFF
TRBJ1-3 TRBV9 TRBD1 CASSVEDAGGSRNTIYF
TRBJ1-5 TRBV18 NA CASSPTGEQPQHF
TRBJ1-6 TRBV7-9 NA CASSLYQVRSPLHF
TRBJ2-3 TRBV24-1 TRBD2 CATTDSGISDTQYF
TRBJ2-5 TRBV7-9 NA CASSIRQGGETQYF
TRBJ1-5 TRBV6-5 NA CASQQGSNQPQHF
TRBJ2-7 TRBV18 TRBD1 CASSLTDRTGEQYF
TRBJ2-4 TRBV4-3 TRBD2 CASSQDRTAGTSGRGSIQYF
TRBJ1-3 TRBV7-6 TRBD1 CASRAGQANLPSGNTIYF
TRBJ2-1 TRBV15 TRBD2 CATRTSREFNNEQFF
TRBJ1-1 TRBV4-2 NA CTSSQGRDTEAFF
TRBJ1-1 TRBV6-4 NA CASSVNRNTEAFF
TRBJ2-6 TRBV6-2/TRBV6-3 NA CASSLWPGANVLTF
TRBJ1-1 TRBV5-1 NA CASSLEHPGTEAFF
TRBJ1-4 TRBV6-6 TRBD1 CASRPNRGEKLFF
TRBJ2-7 TRBV28 NA CASMWGAYEQYF
TRBJ1-4 TRBV9 NA CASGRGSEKLFF
TRBJ2-1 TRBV15 NA CATTRYGRDNEQFF
TRBJ2-7 TRBV3-1/TRBV3-2 NA CASSPAYEQYF
TRBJ2-2 TRBV10-3 NA CAISFTPGNTGELFF
TRBJ2-5 TRBV5-1 NA CASSPQQGLRETQYF
TRBJ2-3 TRBV28 TRBD2 CASRTLLAGPTDTQYF
TRBJ2-1 TRBV5-1 TRBD2 CASSVPTSGRDNEQFF
TRBJ1-2 TRBV27 TRBD1 CASSPDRVSYGYTF
TRBJ1-1 TRBV3-1/TRBV3-2 TRBD1 CASSQDRTNTEAFF
TRBJ2-5 TRBV7-2 NA CASSLEIYRYQETQYF
TRBJ1-6 TRBV7-2 NA CASSLEPGVNSPLHF
TRBJ1-2 TRBV24-1 TRBD1 CATSDLQGQDYTF
TRBJ1-2 TRBV27 TRBD1 CASRTGTGVDGYTF
TRBJ2-3 TRBV19 NA CASSIRTVYTDTQYF
TRBJ2-7 TRBV7-9 TRBD2 CASGLAGGSYEQYF
TRBJ2-3 TRBV12-3/TRBV12-4 NA CASTPRVGDTQYF
TRBJ2-7 TRBV4-3 NA CASSQGQIGDEQYF
TRBJ2-7 TRBV7-8 TRBD2 CASSSTSGSYEQYF
TRBJ2-7 TRBV5-1 NA CASSEGTSSSYEQYF
TRBJ2-4 TRBV5-1 TRBD1 CASSPMGQGARAKNIQYF
TRBJ1-5 TRBV27 NA CASSLSRGELINQPQHF